The T cell receptor (beta chain) described here comes from a study of a mutant IDH1 vaccine in newly diagnosed glioma. Study information: Sex distribution of treated patients was around 62% male and about 38% female; mean age was about 41 years. Study observations and caveats: Pseudoprogression appeared independent of alterations in top peripheral clonotypes. Detectable vaccine-induced immune responses arose in around 93% of patients.

Concerning this clone itself: Antigen specificity is unknown.

The junction had 4 bases not matched to a gene; V was cut back by 3 bases and J by 2 bases. Germline V lookup: CDR1 MGHDK, CDR2 SYGVNS. This CDR3 comprises 14 residues. The time point is: baseline, week 1 (first vaccination visit). Documented treatment: pre-vaccination baseline after standard-of-care therapy. Astrocytomas found in donors were new, WHO grade 3 or 4, IDH1-mutant and ATRX-lost. Produced via immunoSEQ multiplex PCR; TCRdb's table is partial and in-frame only. This table has about 96,000 clones, about four fifths appearing once. This material consisted of PBMCs, taken from a glioma patient treated with radiotherapy, temozolomide or both. The clonotype was recovered from a man aged 35-49 years with glioma. This chain uses TRBV25-1 with TRBJ2-7; 7 bases align to TRBD1. CDR3 bases: TGTGCCAGCAGTGAGTCAGGGGGACCCTACGAGCAGTACTTC. Protein product: CASSESGGPYEQYF.